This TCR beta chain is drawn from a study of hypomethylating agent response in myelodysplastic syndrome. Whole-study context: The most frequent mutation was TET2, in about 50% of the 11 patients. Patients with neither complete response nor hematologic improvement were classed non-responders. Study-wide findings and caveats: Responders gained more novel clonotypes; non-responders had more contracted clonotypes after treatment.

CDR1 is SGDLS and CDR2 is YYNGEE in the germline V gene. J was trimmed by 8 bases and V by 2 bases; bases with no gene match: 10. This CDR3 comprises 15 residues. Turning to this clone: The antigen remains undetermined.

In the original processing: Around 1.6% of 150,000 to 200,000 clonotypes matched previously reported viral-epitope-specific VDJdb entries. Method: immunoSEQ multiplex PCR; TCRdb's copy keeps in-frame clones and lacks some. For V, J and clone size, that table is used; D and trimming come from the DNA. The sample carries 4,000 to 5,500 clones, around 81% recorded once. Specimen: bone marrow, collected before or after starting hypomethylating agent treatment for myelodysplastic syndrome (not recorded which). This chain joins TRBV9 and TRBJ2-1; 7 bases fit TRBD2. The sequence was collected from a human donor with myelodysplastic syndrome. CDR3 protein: CASSVGGFPVDEQFF. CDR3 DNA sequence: TGTGCCAGCAGCGTCGGGGGGTTCCCTGTGGATGAGCAGTTCTTC.